The text below deals with one TCR beta chain. The sample comes from a study of blood T cell repertoires in COVID-19. For the study at large: PBMCs, B-cell-depleted T cells, or T cells were the source of the cDNA or gDNA that made up the material.

Authors' analysis steps: For nucleated cells, counts were estimated from reference gene primer amplification. Generated by immunoSEQ multiplex PCR, the TCRdb table keeps only in-frame clones and is missing some. V and J calls and clone size are those listed in that table; D and trimming were worked out from the DNA. Counted here are some 190,000 clones, roughly 86% occurring once; the ten biggest clones make up around 1.6%. V lost 5 bases and J lost 0; bases outside the gene matches: 9. The length of the CDR3 is 16 residues. From germline, CDR1 is GTSNPN and CDR2 SVGIG (reference sequence). This TCR was sampled from a man younger than 35 with active or convalescent COVID-19. The chain joins TRBV30 to TRBJ1-5; 8 bases are shared with TRBD1. The sequenced material came from peripheral blood. The CDR3 protein is CAWGDRGSYSNQPQHF. The CDR3 region has the DNA TGTGCCTGGGGAGACAGGGGCTCGTATAGCAATCAGCCCCAGCATTTT.